A single sample is the source of the 20 T cell receptor beta chains below, sequenced in a study of T cell responses to AZD1222 COVID-19 vaccine (dated by TCRdb to the early 2020s). Library preparation was by the immunoSEQ multiplex PCR assay. TCRdb carries this immuneACCESS record with in-frame sequences only. Its versions omit some clonotypes, under half of them owing to an unresolved V gene in the studies checked, with the rest unexplained. The sample table shows fewer than 200,000 clones, and around nine tenths are seen once. The top ten clones comprise 0.4% to 0.5% of the sample. The time point tag for this specimen amounts to: baseline before first vaccination. The source was peripheral blood, collected on day 0 of AZD1222 vaccination. Every receptor here comes from an adult in good health.

The J gene is TRBJ2-5, the V gene TRBV18, with D perhaps TRBD2 (6 bases). Trimming pared 4 bases from V and 3 bases from J, leaving 15 bases between. This CDR3 is built from 15 residues. Germline V CDR1 and CDR2: KGHSH, LQKENI. DNA of the CDR3: TGTGCCAGCTCACAAGGTCAGGCGGGGAAAGAGACCCAGTACTTC. This codes for CASSQGQAGKETQYF.

V gene TRBV9 combines with J gene TRBJ2-1; D is unresolved. Per the germline V gene, CDR1 is SGDLS and CDR2 is YYNGEE. V was trimmed by 4 bases and J by 0 bases, leaving 11 bases between them. This CDR3 comprises 15 residues. In nucleotides, the CDR3 is TGTGCCAGCAGCTCCCCCCCGGGCTCCTACAATGAGCAGTTCTTC. Amino acids: CASSSPPGSYNEQFF.

The J gene is TRBJ2-7, the V gene TRBV11-2, with 14 bases matching TRBD2. CDR3 length: 18 amino acids. CDR1 is SGHAT, CDR2 FQNNGV, per germline. The J segment lost 0 bases and the V segment lost 5 bases, leaving 9 bases of the junction unmatched. The CDR3 nucleotides are TGTGCCAGCAGCCCCATTCGCGGGACTAGCGGGAGCTCCTACGAGCAGTACTTC. Residues: CASSPIRGTSGSSYEQYF. Combining the CDR3 with reference TRBV11-2 and TRBJ2-7 gives the whole variable domain EAGVAQSPRYKIIEKRQSVAFWCNPISGHATLYWYQQILGQGPKLLIQFQNNGVVDDSQLPKDRFSAERLKGVDSTLKIQPAKLEDSAVYLCASSPIRGTSGSSYEQYFGPGTRLTVT.

The gene calls are TRBV30 and TRBJ1-2, with D uncertain. Trimming removed 0 bases from V and 6 bases from J, with 11 bases in between. CDR3 size: 13 residues. Germline V CDR1 and CDR2: GTSNPN, SVGIG (reference sequence). The CDR3 nucleotides read TGTGCCTGGAGTGTAGCAAGGGCCCATGGCTACACCTTC. Its protein product is CAWSVARAHGYTF.

The chain uses TRBV5-4 and TRBJ1-2, with D possibly matching TRBD1 (6 bases). The germline CDR1 and CDR2 sequences are SGHNT and YYREEE (reference sequence). The CDR3 extends over 17 amino acids. V lost 1 base and J lost 2, with 18 bases in between. In DNA form, the CDR3 reads TGTGCCAGCAGCTTGAGTTCGGGGGCTCCTTACAACTATGGCTACACCTTC. Protein sequence: CASSLSSGAPYNYGYTF.

The rearrangement links TRBV20-1 to TRBJ1-2; D not resolved. Trimming stripped 4 bases from V and 7 bases from J, with 7 bases between. Germline CDR1 is DFQATT and CDR2 is SNEGSKA (reference sequence). The CDR3 is 10 amino acids. In DNA, the CDR3 is TGCAGTGCTATTTCCCCTGGCTACACCTTC. It codes for CSAISPGYTF.

The rearrangement links TRBV19 to TRBJ2-7, with 9 bases matching TRBD1. This CDR3 is built from 14 residues. Germline V gene sequence: CDR1 LNHDA, CDR2 SQIVND (reference sequence). V trimming: 5 bases; J trimming: 2 bases; junction bases outside the gene matches: 4. This CDR3 reads CASSEGTGTYEQYF. The CDR3 DNA follows: TGTGCCAGTAGTGAGGGGACAGGGACCTACGAGCAGTACTTC.

The V gene is TRBV4-3, the J gene TRBJ1-2; no firm D call. Germline values: CDR1 LGHNA, CDR2 YSLEER. The V and J ends lost 2 bases and 7 bases respectively, with 11 bases between them. This CDR3 has 13 amino acids. Here the CDR3 reads CASSQRSPPGYTF. The CDR3 DNA follows: TGCGCCAGCAGCCAACGGTCCCCTCCTGGCTACACCTTC.

The J gene is TRBJ2-7, the V gene TRBV28, with D unresolved. Germline assignment: CDR1 MDHEN and CDR2 SYDVKM. The CDR3 has 10 residues. The V gene lost 5 bases and the J gene lost 2 bases, with 1 base spanning the gap. Written as DNA, the CDR3 is TGTGCCAGCAGTGCCTACGAGCAGTACTTC. Translated: CASSAYEQYF.

The rearrangement joins TRBV5-4 to TRBJ1-1; no clear D gene. The CDR3 is 13 residues long. Per the germline V gene, CDR1 is SGHNT and CDR2 is YYREEE (reference sequence). V was clipped by 3 bases and J by 9 bases, with 15 bases between them. The CDR3 region has the DNA TGTGCCAGCAGCTCTAGGACCCCCCGGCAAGCTTTCTTT. As protein: CASSSRTPRQAFF.

The rearrangement uses TRBV19 and TRBJ2-1; maybe TRBD1 (6 bases). Germline CDR1 is LNHDA and CDR2 is SQIVND (reference sequence). This CDR3 is built from 13 residues. V was shortened by 11 bases and J by 2 bases, with 13 bases between the two germline ends. The CDR3 loop is CAVGRDTYNEQFF. The DNA for the CDR3 is TGTGCCGTCGGCCGGGACACCTACAATGAGCAGTTCTTC.

The chain uses TRBV9 and TRBJ2-1; TRBD1 matches at 10 bases. Germline V gives CDR1 SGDLS, CDR2 YYNGEE. Losses at the gene ends were 0 bases for V and 9 bases for J; bases not matched to a gene: 6. This CDR3 region has 15 residues. Here the CDR3 DNA reads TGTGCCAGCAGCGTAGGGACAGGGGGAAGGAGTGAGCAGTTCTTC. This translates into CASSVGTGGRSEQFF.

This clone was seen only once. The V gene is TRBV25-1, the J gene TRBJ1-2; D is unclear. This CDR3 has 16 residues. With 4 bases removed from V and 0 bases from J, the gap between germline ends came to 15 bases. Per germline, CDR1 MGHDK and CDR2 SYGVNS. The CDR3 DNA reads TGTGCCAGCAGTGGCTATAAAAGCAATGCTAACTATGGCTACACCTTC. Encoded protein: CASSGYKSNANYGYTF.

In DNA, the CDR3 is TGTGCCAGCACCTTACAGGGGTTCGGACAGCCCCAGCATTTT. It codes for CASTLQGFGQPQHF. The rearrangement joins TRBV6-6 to TRBJ1-5, with TRBD1 identical over 7 bases. The CDR3 is made up of 14 amino acids. Unmatched junction bases numbered 10, after V lost 7 bases and J lost 7 bases. Germline CDR1 and CDR2: MNHNY and SVGAGI (reference sequence).

This chain joins TRBV19 and TRBJ2-5, with D possibly being TRBD1 (5 bases). Germline lookup yields CDR1 LNHDA and CDR2 SQIVND (reference sequence). CDR3 length equals 13 residues. Trimming pared 3 bases from V and 5 bases from J, leaving 10 bases between. This CDR3 reads CASSIASGETQYF. The CDR3 DNA is TGTGCCAGTAGTATCGCCTCAGGGGAGACCCAGTACTTC.

The gene calls are TRBV6-5 and TRBJ1-3, with TRBD1 as a possible D gene (5 bases). CDR1 is MNHEY, CDR2 SVGAGI, per germline. CDR3 size: 12 residues. The germline V and J ends were trimmed by 4 bases and 5 bases, with 6 bases remaining between them. CDR3 amino acids: CASSSGRNTIYF. The CDR3 DNA sequence: TGTGCCAGCAGTTCAGGGCGAAACACCATATATTTT.

The chain combines TRBV5-1 with TRBJ2-7, with 10 positions matching TRBD1. The V gene end was trimmed by 5 bases and the J gene end by 4 bases; junction bases not matched to a gene: 9. The CDR3 loop spans 15 amino acids. The germline V gene has CDR1 SGHRS and CDR2 YFSETQ. The CDR3 spells CASRYQDRGDYEQYF. CDR3 nucleotide sequence: TGCGCCAGCAGATACCAGGACAGGGGGGATTACGAGCAGTACTTC.

The chain links TRBV4-1 to TRBJ1-2; 7 bases fit TRBD1. The CDR3 covers 16 residues. Germline values: CDR1 MGHRA, CDR2 YSYEKL. V dropped 4 bases and J dropped 0; count of bases not matched to a gene: 8. For the CDR3, the DNA is TGCGCCAGCAGCCTCGCGGGACAGCAGACTAACTATGGCTACACCTTC. Its protein is CASSLAGQQTNYGYTF.

The V call is TRBV9, the J call TRBJ1-4, with D unresolved. The CDR3 consists of 13 residues. The germline gives CDR1 SGDLS, CDR2 YYNGEE. Trimming removed 6 bases at V and 5 bases at J, with 11 bases between. Here the CDR3 DNA reads TGTGCCAGCAACTTACAAGGGAATGAAAAACTGTTTTTT. Protein: CASNLQGNEKLFF.

The gene calls are TRBV7-9 and TRBJ2-7; possibly TRBD1 or TRBD2 for D (5 bases each). Germline V gene lookup returns CDR1 SEHNR and CDR2 FQNEAQ (reference sequence). V was shortened by 5 bases and J by 6 bases, with 8 bases between the two germline ends. The CDR3 spans 11 residues. Written as DNA, the CDR3 is TGTGCCAGCAGCCCGAGGGGCGAGCAGTACTTC. Translating it yields CASSPRGEQYF. The full variable domain, with the rest looked up from reference TRBV7-9 and TRBJ2-7, is DTGVSQNPRHKITKRGQNVTFRCDPISEHNRLYWYRQTLGQGPEFLTYFQNEAQLEKSRLLSDRFSAERPKGSFSTLEIQRTEQGDSAMYLCASSPRGEQYFGPGTRLTVT.